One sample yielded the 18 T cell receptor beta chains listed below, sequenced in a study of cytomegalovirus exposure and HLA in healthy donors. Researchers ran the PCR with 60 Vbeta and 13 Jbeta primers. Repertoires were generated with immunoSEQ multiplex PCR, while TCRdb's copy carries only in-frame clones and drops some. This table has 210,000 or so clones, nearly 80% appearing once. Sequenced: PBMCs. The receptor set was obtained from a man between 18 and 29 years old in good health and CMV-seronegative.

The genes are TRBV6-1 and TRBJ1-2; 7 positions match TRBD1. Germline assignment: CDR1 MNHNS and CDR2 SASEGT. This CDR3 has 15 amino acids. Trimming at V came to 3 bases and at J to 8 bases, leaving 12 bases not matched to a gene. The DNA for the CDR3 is TGTGCCAGCAGTGAGCATCACAGGGGATCGAGCGGCTACACCTTC. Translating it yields CASSEHHRGSSGYTF.

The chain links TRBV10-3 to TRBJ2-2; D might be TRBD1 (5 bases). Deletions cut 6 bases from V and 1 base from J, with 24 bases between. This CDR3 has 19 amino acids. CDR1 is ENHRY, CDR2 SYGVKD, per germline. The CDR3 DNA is TGTGCCATCAGAAGGGGCCCAATCTTGACGAGTATGAACACCGGGGAGCTGTTTTTT. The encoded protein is CAIRRGPILTSMNTGELFF.

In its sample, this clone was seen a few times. The CDR3 protein is CSAISNEQFF. The CDR3, as DNA: TGCAGTGCTATTAGCAATGAGCAGTTCTTC. The chain uses TRBV20-1 and TRBJ2-1; D uncertain. CDR1 is DFQATT, CDR2 SNEGSKA, per germline (reference sequence). This CDR3 has 10 residues. Trimming left V 4 bases short and J 6 bases short, with 4 bases between.

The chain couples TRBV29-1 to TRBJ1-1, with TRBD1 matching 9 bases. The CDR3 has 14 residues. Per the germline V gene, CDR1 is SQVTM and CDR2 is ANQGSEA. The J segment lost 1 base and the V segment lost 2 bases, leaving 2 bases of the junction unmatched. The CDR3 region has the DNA TGCAGCGTTGAAACAGGGGGCCGGAACACTGAAGCTTTCTTT. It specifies CSVETGGRNTEAFF.

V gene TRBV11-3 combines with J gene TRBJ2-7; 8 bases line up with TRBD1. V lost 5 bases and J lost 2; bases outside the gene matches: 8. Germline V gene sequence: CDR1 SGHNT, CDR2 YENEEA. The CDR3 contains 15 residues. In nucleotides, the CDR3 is TGTGCCAGCAGCACCGGACAGGGCGGGCCCTACGAGCAGTACTTC. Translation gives CASSTGQGGPYEQYF.

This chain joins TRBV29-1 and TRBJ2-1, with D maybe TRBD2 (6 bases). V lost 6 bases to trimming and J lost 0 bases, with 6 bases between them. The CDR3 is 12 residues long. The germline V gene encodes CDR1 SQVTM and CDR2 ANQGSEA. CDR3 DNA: TGCAGCGTCGGGAGCTCCTACAATGAGCAGTTCTTC. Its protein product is CSVGSSYNEQFF.

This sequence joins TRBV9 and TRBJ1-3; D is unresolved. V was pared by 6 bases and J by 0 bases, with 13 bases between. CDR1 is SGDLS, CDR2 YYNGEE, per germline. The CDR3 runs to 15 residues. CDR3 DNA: TGTGCCAGCACCATGGGAGACACCTCTGGAAACACCATATATTTT. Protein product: CASTMGDTSGNTIYF.

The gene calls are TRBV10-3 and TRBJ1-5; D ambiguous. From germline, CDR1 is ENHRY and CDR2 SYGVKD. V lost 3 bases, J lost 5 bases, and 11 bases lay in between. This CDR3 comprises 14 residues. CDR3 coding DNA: TGTGCCATCAGTGAAGGGAGGGTGGATCAGCCCCAGCATTTT. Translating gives CAISEGRVDQPQHF.

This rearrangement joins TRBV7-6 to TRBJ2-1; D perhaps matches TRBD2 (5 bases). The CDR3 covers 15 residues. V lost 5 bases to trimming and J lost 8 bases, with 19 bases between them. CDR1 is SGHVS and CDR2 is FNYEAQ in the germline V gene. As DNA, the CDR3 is TGTGCCAGCAGCCGAGGGCGGTCCCGGGGTGATGAGCAGTTCTTC. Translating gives CASSRGRSRGDEQFF.

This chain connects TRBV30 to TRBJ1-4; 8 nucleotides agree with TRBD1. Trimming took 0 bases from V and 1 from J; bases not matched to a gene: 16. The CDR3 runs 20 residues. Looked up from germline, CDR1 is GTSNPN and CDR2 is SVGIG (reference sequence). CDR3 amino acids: CAWSVGLTGQGRRTNEKLFF. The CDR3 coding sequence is TGTGCCTGGAGTGTGGGTCTTACCGGACAGGGAAGGAGAACTAATGAAAAACTGTTTTTT.

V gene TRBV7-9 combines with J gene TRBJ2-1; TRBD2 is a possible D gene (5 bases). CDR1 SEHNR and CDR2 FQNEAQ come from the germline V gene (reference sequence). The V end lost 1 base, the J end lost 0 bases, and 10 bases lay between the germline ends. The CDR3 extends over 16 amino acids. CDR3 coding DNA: TGTGCCAGCAGCTTAGTACGGGGTCTCTCCTACAATGAGCAGTTCTTC. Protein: CASSLVRGLSYNEQFF.

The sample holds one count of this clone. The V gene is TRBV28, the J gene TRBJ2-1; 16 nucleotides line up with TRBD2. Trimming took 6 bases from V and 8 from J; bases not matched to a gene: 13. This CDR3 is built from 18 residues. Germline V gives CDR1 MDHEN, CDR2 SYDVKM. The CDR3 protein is CASSLPGLAGGPRDEQFF. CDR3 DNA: TGTGCCAGCAGCCTTCCGGGACTAGCGGGAGGGCCGAGAGATGAGCAGTTCTTC.

The CDR3 spells CASSQQQGGTDTQYF. The CDR3 coding sequence is TGCGCCAGCAGCCAACAACAGGGGGGCACAGATACGCAGTATTTT. The V gene is TRBV4-3, the J gene TRBJ2-3; 8 bases match TRBD1. This CDR3 is built from 15 residues. V lost 2 bases to trimming and J lost 1 base; unmatched junction nucleotides: 2. Per the germline V gene, CDR1 is LGHNA and CDR2 is YSLEER.

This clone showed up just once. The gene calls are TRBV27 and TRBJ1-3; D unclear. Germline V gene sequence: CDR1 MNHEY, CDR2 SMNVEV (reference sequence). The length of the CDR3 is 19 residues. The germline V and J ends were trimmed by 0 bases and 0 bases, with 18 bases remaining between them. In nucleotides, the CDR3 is TGTGCCAGCAGTTTATCGTTTTTCGGGAGAATGAACTCTGGAAACACCATATATTTT. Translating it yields CASSLSFFGRMNSGNTIYF.

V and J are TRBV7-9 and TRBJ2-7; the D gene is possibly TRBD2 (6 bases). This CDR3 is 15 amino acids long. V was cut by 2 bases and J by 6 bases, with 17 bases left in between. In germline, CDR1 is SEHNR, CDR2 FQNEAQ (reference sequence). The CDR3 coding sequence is TGTGCCAGCAGCTTATATGCGGGATGTCGAGGCGAGCAGTACTTC. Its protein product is CASSLYAGCRGEQYF.

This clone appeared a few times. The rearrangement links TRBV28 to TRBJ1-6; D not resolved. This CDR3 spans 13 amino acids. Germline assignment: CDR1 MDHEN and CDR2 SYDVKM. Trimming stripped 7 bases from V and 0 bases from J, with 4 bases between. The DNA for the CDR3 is TGTGCCAGCATGAGCTCCTATAATTCACCCCTCCACTTT. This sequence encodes CASMSSYNSPLHF.

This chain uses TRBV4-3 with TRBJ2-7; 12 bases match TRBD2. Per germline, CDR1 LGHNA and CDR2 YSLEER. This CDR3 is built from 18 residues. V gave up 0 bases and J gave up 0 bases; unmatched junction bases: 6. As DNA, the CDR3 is TGCGCCAGCAGCCAAGAGGACCTAGCGGGAGGGTACTCCTACGAGCAGTACTTC. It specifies CASSQEDLAGGYSYEQYF.

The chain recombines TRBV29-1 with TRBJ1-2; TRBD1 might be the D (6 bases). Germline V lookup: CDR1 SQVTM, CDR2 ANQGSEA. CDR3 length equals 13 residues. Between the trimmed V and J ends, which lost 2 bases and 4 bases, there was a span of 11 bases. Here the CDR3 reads CSVEKRGFYGYTF. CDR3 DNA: TGCAGCGTTGAAAAGAGGGGGTTCTATGGCTACACCTTC.